The 27 T cell receptor beta chains below were found in one sample sequenced in a study of cytomegalovirus exposure and HLA in healthy donors. 13 Jbeta primers and 60 Vbeta primers were used for the PCR. Assay: immunoSEQ multiplex PCR; the TCRdb copy retains only in-frame clones and omits some. The data include around 210,000 clones; the top ten clones carry around 1.1%. Sequencing input: PBMCs. These receptors were taken from a girl aged 2-10 years in good health and CMV-seropositive.

Notes on this clone: This CDR3 is also generated by other DNA sequences in the sample. DNA of the CDR3: TGCGCCAGCAGCCGGGCTGGTAGCGGAGTGACCAGCACAGATACGCAGTATTTT. Translation: CASSRAGSGVTSTDTQYF. The rearrangement links TRBV5-1 to TRBJ2-3; D is perhaps TRBD2 (6 bases). CDR1 and CDR2 (germline): SGHRS, YFSETQ. V was shortened by 4 bases and J by 0 bases, with 21 bases between the two germline ends. There are 18 residues in the CDR3. The whole variable domain, remainder taken from reference TRBV5-1 and TRBJ2-3, is KAGVTQTPRYLIKTRGQQVTLSCSPISGHRSVSWYQQTPGQGLQFLFEYFSETQRNKGNFPGRFSGRQFSNSRSEMNVSTLELGDSALYLCASSRAGSGVTSTDTQYFGPGTRLTVL.

V gene TRBV18 combines with J gene TRBJ2-3, with TRBD2 as a possible D gene (6 bases). V was clipped by 2 bases and J by 0 bases, with 18 bases between them. In germline, CDR1 is KGHSH, CDR2 LQKENI. The CDR3 covers 18 residues. The CDR3 here is CASSPRLTGVGSTDTQYF. CDR3 coding DNA: TGTGCCAGCTCACCAAGACTAACGGGAGTGGGGAGCACAGATACGCAGTATTTT. Looking up the rest from reference TRBV18 and TRBJ2-3 gives the full variable domain: NAGVMQNPRHLVRRRGQEARLRCSPMKGHSHVYWYRQLPEEGLKFMVYLQKENIIDESGMPKERFSAEFPKEGPSILRIQQVVRGDSAAYFCASSPRLTGVGSTDTQYFGPGTRLTVL.

This chain links TRBV18 with TRBJ2-7; weak D call: TRBD1 (7 bases). The CDR3 sequence is 12 residues long. V gave up 9 bases and J gave up 6 bases, with 15 bases separating them. The V gene's germline CDR1 is KGHSH and CDR2 LQKENI. CDR3 nucleotides: TGTGCCAGTTCCCGACAGGGAGGCGAGCAGTACTTC. Encoded protein: CASSRQGGEQYF.

V usage is TRBV20-1 and J usage is TRBJ2-1, with a tentative D call TRBD1 (5 bases). Trimming took off 6 bases at V and 16 bases at J, with 19 bases between the two ends. CDR3 size: 11 residues. Germline V gene lookup returns CDR1 DFQATT and CDR2 SNEGSKA (reference sequence). In nucleotides, the CDR3 is TGCAGTGCCAAGGCAGGGCCCCCGTGCTTCTTC. Its translation: CSAKAGPPCFF.

The chain uses TRBV7-6 and TRBJ2-7; 10 nucleotides align to TRBD2. Germline loops: CDR1 SGHVS, CDR2 FNYEAQ. Trimming cost V 2 bases and J 4 bases; bases outside gene matches: 2. This CDR3 is 14 amino acids long. CDR3 sequence: CASSLLAGEYEQYF. The CDR3 bases are TGTGCCAGCAGCTTACTAGCGGGAGAATACGAGCAGTACTTC.

V and J are TRBV5-4 and TRBJ2-5; D unresolved. Germline V lookup: CDR1 SGHNT, CDR2 YYREEE (reference sequence). The CDR3 has 15 residues. V lost 0 bases and J 0 bases, leaving 9 bases between the germline ends. In DNA, the CDR3 is TGTGCCAGCAGCTTGGCCGGCAGGAACCAAGAGACCCAGTACTTC. As protein: CASSLAGRNQETQYF.

The chain employs TRBV5-1 and TRBJ2-1; D possibly corresponds to TRBD2 (6 bases). V lost 4 bases, J lost 6 bases, and 17 bases lay in between. Germline V lookup: CDR1 SGHRS, CDR2 YFSETQ. The CDR3 loop spans 15 amino acids. The CDR3 DNA reads TGCGCCAGCAGCCCCCCAGGCCGAGCGGGCAATGAGCAGTTCTTC. Translating it yields CASSPPGRAGNEQFF.

The chain links TRBV7-3 to TRBJ2-1, with D maybe TRBD1 (6 bases). V was cut by 4 bases and J by 0 bases, with 10 bases left in between. Germline V gene lookup returns CDR1 SGHTA and CDR2 FQGTGA. The CDR3 sequence is 15 residues long. CDR3 sequence: CASSYTGISYNEQFF. CDR3 nucleotide sequence: TGTGCCAGCAGCTACACAGGGATCTCCTACAATGAGCAGTTCTTC.

The chain is built from TRBV29-1 and TRBJ1-2; TRBD1 matches at 9 bases. This CDR3 is 14 amino acids long. Germline V lookup: CDR1 SQVTM, CDR2 ANQGSEA. J lost 2 bases, V lost 4 bases, and 5 bases had no gene match. CDR3 sequence reads: CSVGGTGWNYGYTF. The CDR3 region has the DNA TGCAGCGTTGGAGGGACAGGGTGGAACTATGGCTACACCTTC.

V is TRBV30 and J is TRBJ1-4, with 10 bases lining up with TRBD1. V gave up 0 bases and J gave up 7 bases; unmatched junction bases: 8. Germline CDR1 GTSNPN, CDR2 SVGIG (reference sequence). The CDR3 is 16 residues long. This CDR3 is CAWSVGTGVSGEKLFF. CDR3 bases: TGTGCCTGGAGTGTAGGGACAGGGGTATCGGGTGAAAAACTGTTTTTT.

This chain joins TRBV13 and TRBJ2-3, with D maybe TRBD2 (5 bases). Germline V lookup: CDR1 PRHDT, CDR2 FYEKMQ (reference sequence). The V gene lost 6 bases and the J gene lost 4 bases, with 17 bases spanning the gap. This CDR3 contains 15 residues. The CDR3 here is CASRSTSGHPDTQYF. The CDR3 coding sequence is TGTGCCAGCAGATCCACTAGTGGCCACCCAGATACGCAGTATTTT. The variable domain in full, completed from reference TRBV13 and TRBJ2-3, reads AAGVIQSPRHLIKEKRETATLKCYPIPRHDTVYWYQQGPGQDPQFLISFYEKMQSDKGSIPDRFSAQQFSDYHSELNMSSLELGDSALYFCASRSTSGHPDTQYFGPGTRLTVL.

The genes are TRBV2 and TRBJ1-5, with D perhaps matching TRBD1 (6 bases). Trimming removed 6 bases at V and 5 bases at J, with 17 bases between. The CDR3 extends over 15 amino acids. In germline, CDR1 is SNHLY, CDR2 FYNNEI. CDR3 sequence: CASSIDVRGYQPQHF. CDR3 sequence (DNA): TGTGCCAGCAGCATAGACGTCAGGGGATATCAGCCCCAGCATTTT.

This rearrangement joins TRBV10-3 to TRBJ2-1; tentatively, D is TRBD1 (6 bases). The CDR3 runs to 18 residues. V lost 6 bases and J 2 bases, leaving 23 bases between the germline ends. CDR1 and CDR2 from the germline V gene are ENHRY and SYGVKD. The CDR3 spells CAISLDLTGTTAYNEQFF. CDR3 coding DNA: TGTGCCATCAGCCTAGACCTTACAGGGACGACTGCCTACAATGAGCAGTTCTTC.

The rearrangement uses TRBV5-6 and TRBJ2-1, with 9 bases aligning to TRBD2. The CDR3 loop spans 16 amino acids. Germline lookup yields CDR1 SGHDT and CDR2 YYEEEE. Losses at the gene ends were 6 bases for V and 0 bases for J; bases not matched to a gene: 7. In nucleotides, the CDR3 is TGTGCCAGCACCGCATTTAGCGGGAGCTCCTACAATGAGCAGTTCTTC. Its translation is CASTAFSGSSYNEQFF.

Points on this clone: The sample carries other DNA sequences with the same CDR3. This chain joins TRBV2 and TRBJ2-7, with TRBD1 matching over 10 bases. The CDR3 covers 14 residues. Germline V gene sequence: CDR1 SNHLY, CDR2 FYNNEI. V lost 4 bases, J lost 4 bases, and 4 bases stayed unmatched. The CDR3 loop reads CASSAGTGDYEQYF. CDR3 nucleotide sequence: TGTGCCAGCAGTGCCGGGACAGGGGATTACGAGCAGTACTTC.

As concerns this clone: One end of the junction fails to match germline, which may point to a read error. V is TRBV7-2 and J is TRBJ2-3, with 8 bases aligning to TRBD2. CDR1 is SGHTA, CDR2 FQGNSA, per germline. The CDR3 has 17 amino acids. CDR3 sequence: CASRLGVPAGVADTQYF. The CDR3 coding sequence is TGTGCCAGCAGATTAGGGGTCCCAGCGGGAGTGGCAGATACGCAGTATTTT. Complete variable domain (other parts from reference TRBV7-2 and TRBJ2-3): GAGVSQSPSNKVTEKGKDVELRCDPISGHTALYWYRQSLGQGLEFLIYFQGNSAPDKSGLPSDRFSAERTGGSVSTLTIQRTQQEDSAVYLCASRLGVPAGVADTQYFGPGTRLTVL.

V is TRBV23-1 and J is TRBJ2-7; perhaps TRBD2 as D (5 bases). TRBV23-1 carries the ORF label, with uncertain function. The CDR3 loop spans 15 amino acids. The V end was cut by 0 bases, the J end by 7 bases, with 16 bases between. Written as DNA, the CDR3 is TGCGCCAGCAGTCAATCGAAGGTAGCGAGGAGGGAGCAGTACTTC. The encoded protein is CASSQSKVARREQYF.

The genes are TRBV30 and TRBJ2-1, with 7 bases lining up with TRBD1. J was trimmed by 0 bases and V by 4 bases; bases with no gene match: 3. The CDR3 sequence is 14 residues long. The germline gives CDR1 GTSNPN, CDR2 SVGIG (reference sequence). This CDR3 reads CAWTRDSSYNEQFF. The CDR3 DNA is TGTGCCTGGACCAGGGACAGCTCCTACAATGAGCAGTTCTTC.

J is TRBJ2-7 and V is TRBV14, with a tentative D call TRBD2 (5 bases). CDR3 size: 13 residues. The germline V gene has CDR1 SGHDN and CDR2 FVKESK. V lost 4 bases, J lost 3 bases, and 10 bases lay in between. The CDR3 DNA follows: TGTGCCAGCAGCCCCGGACTGCTCTACGAGCAGTACTTC. Translating gives CASSPGLLYEQYF.

The chain is built from TRBV5-1 and TRBJ2-7, with D possibly being TRBD1 (5 bases). V was trimmed by 4 bases and J by 5 bases, leaving 22 bases between them. This CDR3 has 16 amino acids. Germline V CDR1 and CDR2: SGHRS, YFSETQ. The CDR3 sequence is CASSPRTGQISHEQYF. DNA of the CDR3: TGCGCCAGCAGCCCCAGGACCGGACAAATTAGCCACGAGCAGTACTTC.

CDR3 loop: CATSRLQGKGYEQYF. Here the CDR3 DNA reads TGTGCCACCAGCAGATTACAGGGTAAGGGATACGAGCAGTACTTC. This chain connects TRBV15 to TRBJ2-7, with D possibly matching TRBD1 (6 bases). Germline-derived CDR1 and CDR2 are LNHNV and YYDKDF (reference sequence). Between the trimmed V and J ends, which lost 2 bases and 4 bases, there was a span of 15 bases. This CDR3 is 15 amino acids long.

The V and J genes are TRBV13 and TRBJ2-3; the match to TRBD2 covers 8 bases. The ends lost 2 bases at V and 2 bases at J; junction bases unmatched: 6. Per germline, CDR1 PRHDT and CDR2 FYEKMQ (reference sequence). The CDR3 contains 16 residues. For the CDR3, the DNA is TGTGCCAGCAGCTTAAGGCTAGCGGGTATCACAGATACGCAGTATTTT. Its translation is CASSLRLAGITDTQYF.

This chain links TRBV2 with TRBJ1-3; 8 bases map to TRBD1. J gave up 8 bases and V 2 bases, and 11 bases lay outside the gene matches. Germline CDR1 SNHLY, CDR2 FYNNEI. CDR3 length: 16 residues. The CDR3 protein is CASSEWPMDRAYTIYF. In nucleotides, the CDR3 is TGTGCCAGCAGTGAATGGCCTATGGACAGGGCGTACACCATATATTTT.

The rearrangement joins TRBV7-9 to TRBJ2-7; a weak D match, TRBD1 (6 bases). V was trimmed by 5 bases and J by 4 bases, leaving 15 bases between them. Germline assignment: CDR1 SEHNR and CDR2 FQNEAQ (reference sequence). The CDR3 runs to 14 residues. The CDR3 spells CASSTRDTRYEQYF. CDR3 DNA sequence: TGTGCCAGCAGCACCCGGGACACTAGGTACGAGCAGTACTTC.

The chain carries TRBV5-4 and TRBJ2-1; a possible D gene is TRBD2 (6 bases). V was trimmed by 4 bases and J by 0 bases, leaving 14 bases between them. This CDR3 is built from 16 residues. Germline V gene data show CDR1 as SGHNT and CDR2 as YYREEE (reference sequence). This chain's CDR3 is CASSARLGSSYNEQFF. The CDR3 DNA reads as TGTGCCAGCAGCGCCCGACTAGGGAGCTCCTACAATGAGCAGTTCTTC.

The chain couples TRBV9 to TRBJ2-1; TRBD2 aligns across 10 bases. Germline V lookup: CDR1 SGDLS, CDR2 YYNGEE. The junction had 19 bases not matched to a gene; V was cut back by 1 base and J by 6 bases. This CDR3 comprises 20 residues. The chain's CDR3 is CASSVTPQVVSGRAGNEQFF. CDR3 sequence (DNA): TGTGCCAGCAGCGTAACCCCCCAGGTCGTCAGCGGGAGGGCGGGCAATGAGCAGTTCTTC.

The chain carries TRBV5-1 and TRBJ2-5, with a weak D call TRBD1 (6 bases). The DNA end is a closer match to TRBJ2-7, so the J assignment may be wrong. The germline CDR1 and CDR2 sequences are SGHRS and YFSETQ. The CDR3 extends over 15 amino acids. CDR3 nucleotides: TGCGCCAGCAGCTTGGCCGGGGACATCTTCTACGAGCAGTACTTC. It specifies CASSLAGDIFYEQYF.